Following are 30 T cell receptor beta chains from one sample sequenced in a study of tumor-infiltrating lymphocytes in oesophageal squamous cell carcinoma. TCRdb re-called the PCR reads with MiXCR, one entry per CDR3 protein. This table holds around 26,000 distinct CDR3 sequences, 30% to 40% found once. The sample was esophageal tumor tissue. These receptors all stem from a male donor with esophageal squamous cell carcinoma.

This chain links TRBV7-3 with TRBJ2-3; D remains unclear. The assigned J gene may be wrong: the sequence end matches TRBJ1-1 better. Germline V lookup: CDR1 SGHTA, CDR2 FQGTGA. CDR3 length equals 13 residues. The CDR3 sequence is CASSLTSDTEAFF. The CDR3 DNA reads as TGTGCCAGCAGCTTAACGTCCGACACTGAAGCTTTCTTT.

This clonotype was recorded at least ten times. This chain connects TRBV5-4 to TRBJ2-7; a possible D gene is TRBD2 (7 bases). CDR3 length: 16 amino acids. CDR1 is SGHNT, CDR2 YYREEE, per germline (reference sequence). The germline V and J ends were trimmed by 1 base and 3 bases, with 17 bases remaining between them. The CDR3 loop is CASSLRGRGRDYEQYF. CDR3 in DNA: TGTGCCAGCAGCTTGCGGGGGCGGGGGAGGGACTACGAGCAGTACTTC.

Only a few counts were recorded for this clonotype. This chain joins TRBV19 and TRBJ2-1; TRBD1 is a possible D gene (5 bases). Germline V CDR1 and CDR2: LNHDA, SQIVND (reference sequence). Trimming removed 1 base from V and 3 bases from J, with 10 bases in between. The CDR3 length is 15 residues. In DNA, the CDR3 is TGTGCCAGTAGTATAGCAGGGAAACTCTACAATGAGCAGTTCTTC. It yields the protein CASSIAGKLYNEQFF.

This clonotype was picked up a small number of times. The chain combines TRBV2 with TRBJ2-2; 8 bases agree with TRBD1. Trimming took 6 bases from V and 5 from J; bases not matched to a gene: 5. This CDR3 contains 14 residues. From germline, CDR1 is SNHLY and CDR2 FYNNEI. DNA for the CDR3: TGTGCCAGCAGCCCCCGGACAGGGACCGGGGAGCTGTTTTTT. Residues: CASSPRTGTGELFF.

This chain links TRBV3-1 with TRBJ2-5, with TRBD2 matching 11 bases. The V gene end was trimmed by 4 bases and the J gene end by 1 base; junction bases not matched to a gene: 5. Per germline, CDR1 LGHDT and CDR2 YNNKEL (reference sequence). CDR3 length: 16 residues. This CDR3 reads CASSLGLADLQETQYF. CDR3 in DNA: TGTGCCAGCAGCCTGGGACTAGCGGATCTCCAAGAGACCCAGTACTTC.

The chain uses TRBV12-3 or TRBV12-4 and TRBJ2-3, with D perhaps TRBD2 (6 bases). Between the trimmed V and J ends, which lost 4 bases and 1 base, there was a span of 12 bases. The CDR3 totals 15 residues. The chain's CDR3 is CASSWGTAGTDTQYF. In nucleotides, the CDR3 is TGTGCCAGCAGTTGGGGGACTGCAGGCACAGATACGCAGTATTTT.

In its sample, this clonotype ranks as medium-sized. The chain uses TRBV7-6 and TRBJ2-5; a weak D match, TRBD1 (5 bases). Between the trimmed V and J ends, which lost 5 bases and 4 bases, there was a span of 14 bases. The CDR3 sequence is 14 residues long. Per germline, CDR1 SGHVS and CDR2 FNYEAQ. CDR3 region: CASSPQVGRETQYF. The CDR3 region has the DNA TGTGCCAGCAGCCCACAGGTTGGCAGAGAGACCCAGTACTTC.

This clonotype was seen more than once but under ten times. Lacking the conserved final phenylalanine or tryptophan, this CDR3 likely reflects a read error. No DNA is shown, since the ends of the CDR3 on it are uncertain; the CDR3 is the one TCRdb lists. This chain uses TRBV5-6 with TRBJ2-7; the table assigns TRBD2, which was not confirmed against the DNA. The germline gives CDR1 SGHDT, CDR2 YYEEEE. Including both end residues, the CDR3 is 15 amino acids long. CDR3: CASSLEITSPLHFGN.

The chain is built from TRBV15 and TRBJ2-6; D uncertain. The CDR3 is 13 amino acids. Trimming pared 5 bases from V and 3 bases from J, leaving 5 bases between. Germline lookup yields CDR1 LNHNV and CDR2 YYDKDF (reference sequence). This CDR3 is CATSSFGANVLTF. In DNA, the CDR3 is TGTGCCACCAGCTCCTTTGGGGCCAACGTCCTGACTTTC.

At least ten counts were recorded for this clonotype. J is TRBJ2-6 and V is TRBV24-1, with 7 bases that match TRBD2. From germline, CDR1 is KGHDR and CDR2 SFDVKD. The J segment lost 3 bases and the V segment lost 3 bases, leaving 1 base of the junction unmatched. The length of the CDR3 is 15 residues. CDR3 protein: CATSDGGDGANVLTF. The CDR3 region has the DNA TGTGCCACCAGTGATGGGGGGGATGGGGCCAACGTCCTGACTTTC.

This sequence joins TRBV7-2 and TRBJ2-2; D not certain. V was shortened by 2 bases and J by 7 bases, with 5 bases between the two germline ends. This CDR3 region has 12 residues. Per germline, CDR1 SGHTA and CDR2 FQGNSA. In DNA form, the CDR3 reads TGTGCCAGCAGCTTAATTGTCGGGGAGCTGTTTTTT. This gives the protein CASSLIVGELFF.

This clonotype was seen a single time. The conserved phenylalanine or tryptophan normally closing the CDR3 is absent here, so this likely arose from a read error. Because the CDR3's place on the DNA is in doubt, the DNA is left out and the CDR3 is given as listed by TCRdb. The chain combines TRBV7-6 with TRBJ2-6; no DNA check was done on the table's D call, TRBD2. Germline CDR1 is SGHVS and CDR2 is FNYEAQ. The CDR3 comprises 16 residues, both ends counted. The CDR3 sequence is CASSRTAGGNIQYFGA.

This rearrangement joins TRBV7-6 to TRBJ2-4; either TRBD1 or TRBD2 may fit D (5 bases each). The better agreement between TRBJ2-7 and the DNA end casts doubt on the J call. The length of the CDR3 is 13 residues. CDR1 and CDR2 (germline): SGHVS, FNYEAQ. The CDR3 DNA reads as TGTGCCAGCAGCTTATCAGGGACCCCCGAGCAGTACTTC. It codes for CASSLSGTPEQYF.

With respect to this clonotype: The missing conserved phenylalanine or tryptophan at the end of this CDR3 makes a read error likely. The limits of the CDR3 on the DNA are not certain, so only TCRdb's listed CDR3 is given. J is TRBJ1-6 and V is TRBV24-1; the table gives TRBD1 as D, unverified against the DNA. The germline CDR1 and CDR2 sequences are KGHDR and SFDVKD. From its first to its last residue, the CDR3 has 14 amino acids. This CDR3 is CATSETGTGIPSTL.

This chain links TRBV7-1 with TRBJ2-1; unclear D gene. TRBV7-1 is designated an ORF whose function remains uncertain. With 5 bases removed from V and 6 bases from J, the gap between germline ends came to 11 bases. The CDR3 totals 13 residues. The CDR3 protein is CASSPSRSNEQFF. The CDR3 nucleotides are TGTGCCAGCAGCCCTTCACGGAGCAATGAGCAGTTCTTC.

The rearrangement links TRBV7-3 to TRBJ2-7; 9 bases map to TRBD1. Per the germline V gene, CDR1 is SGHTA and CDR2 is FQGTGA. The CDR3 length is 15 residues. V trimming: 0 bases; J trimming: 4 bases; junction bases outside the gene matches: 4. The CDR3 protein is CASSLTGQGGYEQYF. As DNA, the CDR3 is TGTGCCAGCAGCTTAACGGGACAGGGAGGTTACGAGCAGTACTTC.

This clonotype was seen only a few times. The genes are TRBV7-2 and TRBJ2-5; 11 bases map to TRBD2. The DNA end is more similar to TRBJ2-1, so the J call may be wrong. Germline lookup yields CDR1 SGHTA and CDR2 FQGNSA. This CDR3 has 16 residues. This CDR3 is CASRFSSGRPNNEQFF. The CDR3 nucleotides are TGTGCCAGCAGGTTCTCTAGCGGGAGGCCGAACAATGAGCAGTTCTTC.

This clonotype was seen a handful of times. The chain recombines TRBV7-2 with TRBJ1-5; TRBD1 might be the D (5 bases). Trimming shortened V by 1 base and J by 7 bases, and 17 bases separated the two germline ends. Germline-derived CDR1 and CDR2 are SGHTA and FQGNSA. The CDR3 consists of 16 residues. The CDR3 coding sequence is TGTGCCAGCAGCTTAGTAGCGGCAGGGACGGGACAGCCCCAGCATTTT. Protein: CASSLVAAGTGQPQHF.

This clonotype was counted at least ten times. The chain employs TRBV4-2 and TRBJ2-5, with 7 bases identical to TRBD2. CDR3 length: 14 amino acids. The germline V gene encodes CDR1 LGHNA and CDR2 YNFKEQ. The V segment lost 2 bases and the J segment 5 bases; nucleotides outside the gene matches: 5. This CDR3 is CASSQRGERETQYF. CDR3 bases: TGTGCCAGCAGCCAACGGGGGGAGAGGGAGACCCAGTACTTC.

This clonotype was detected a few times. This sequence joins TRBV6-1 and TRBJ2-1; TRBD1 matches at 7 bases. Germline V gene sequence: CDR1 MNHNS, CDR2 SASEGT. Germline trimming cut 5 bases from V and 10 bases from J; bases unmatched to any gene: 5. This CDR3 has 12 residues. The CDR3: CASSSQGDEQFF. The CDR3 nucleotides are TGTGCCAGCAGTTCCCAGGGGGACGAGCAGTTCTTC.

This clonotype has at least ten counts. CDR3 in amino acids: CASSPGTSPYEQYF. CDR3 DNA: TGTGCCAGCAGCCCAGGGACTTCCCCTTACGAGCAGTACTTC. The chain has TRBV5-4 and TRBJ2-7; tentatively, D is TRBD2 (6 bases). Per germline, CDR1 SGHNT and CDR2 YYREEE (reference sequence). The CDR3 is made up of 14 amino acids. The V end lost 4 bases, the J end lost 4 bases, and 15 bases lay between the germline ends.

The V gene is TRBV7-2, the J gene TRBJ2-1; 8 bases align to TRBD2. The J call may be incorrect, as the DNA end agrees better with TRBJ2-7. The CDR3 runs to 13 residues. The germline V gene encodes CDR1 SGHTA and CDR2 FQGNSA. The DNA of the CDR3 is TGTGCCAGCAGCGTAGGACTAGCAAATGAGCAGTACTTC. It translates to CASSVGLANEQYF.

This clonotype has only a few counts. Since the CDR3 does not end with the conserved phenylalanine or tryptophan, this likely comes from a read error. The limits of the CDR3 on the DNA are not certain, so only TCRdb's listed CDR3 is given. The rearrangement joins TRBV6-1 to TRBJ2-1; the table gives TRBD1 as D, unverified against the DNA. Germline lookup yields CDR1 MNHNS and CDR2 SASEGT. The CDR3 extends over 17 residues, inclusive of both ends. CDR3 sequence reads: CASSEGRGDSYGYTFGS.

This clonotype has just a few counts. CDR3 in DNA: TGTGCCAGCAGTTTCAAAGGGTGGACTTTC. Translating it yields CASSFKGWTF. The V and J genes are TRBV12-3 or TRBV12-4 and TRBJ2-6, with no clear D. The V and J ends lost 3 bases and 18 bases respectively, with 9 bases between them. CDR3 length: 10 residues.

This clonotype was observed many times. V is TRBV12-3 or TRBV12-4 and J is TRBJ1-1; D is ambiguous. This CDR3 is 11 amino acids long. V was pared by 3 bases and J by 4 bases, with 3 bases between. The CDR3 here is CASSFTTEAFF. The CDR3 nucleotides read TGTGCCAGCAGTTTCACCACTGAAGCTTTCTTT.

CDR3 region: CASSFPGPQYEQYF. In nucleotides, the CDR3 is TGTGCCAGCAGCTTCCCAGGGCCACAATACGAGCAGTACTTC. The chain joins TRBV7-2 to TRBJ2-7; TRBD1 is a possible D gene (5 bases). The V and J ends lost 3 bases and 4 bases respectively, with 13 bases between them. The CDR3 length is 14 residues. Germline values: CDR1 SGHTA, CDR2 FQGNSA.

The genes are TRBV7-4 and TRBJ2-5, with 9 bases identical to TRBD1. CDR3 length: 14 amino acids. V was pared by 5 bases and J by 5 bases, with 6 bases of the junction left unmatched. In germline, CDR1 is SGHVT, CDR2 SQSDAQ. CDR3 in DNA: TGTGCCAGCAGCGACAGGGGGTTAATGGAGACCCAGTACTTC. Translation gives CASSDRGLMETQYF.

As regards this clonotype: The missing conserved phenylalanine or tryptophan at the end of this CDR3 makes a read error likely. The limits of the CDR3 on the DNA are not certain, so only TCRdb's listed CDR3 is given. The CDR3: CASSLMVWGREGTMSSSSGQ. V and J are TRBV7-6 and TRBJ1-1. With termini counted, the CDR3 has 20 amino acids. Looked up from germline, CDR1 is SGHVS and CDR2 is FNYEAQ.

The V gene is TRBV9, the J gene TRBJ2-1; TRBD2 aligns across 8 bases. Germline loops: CDR1 SGDLS, CDR2 YYNGEE. Trimming cost V 1 base and J 7 bases; bases outside gene matches: 10. The CDR3 length is 16 residues. CDR3 sequence (DNA): TGTGCCAGCAGCGTAAACAGCGGGAGTGTTAAGAATGAGCAGTTCTTC. It translates to CASSVNSGSVKNEQFF.

CDR3 coding DNA: TGTGCCAGCAGCTTAGCGCCACGGACTCAAACTGGAAACACCATATATTTT. This codes for CASSLAPRTQTGNTIYF. The chain joins TRBV7-2 to TRBJ2-2; D not certain. The closer fit of TRBJ1-3 to the DNA end suggests the J call may be wrong. This CDR3 comprises 17 residues. Germline loops: CDR1 SGHTA, CDR2 FQGNSA.